A selection of T cell receptor beta chains follows, all from one sample in a study of blood T cell repertoires in COVID-19. Only in-frame clones appear in the TCRdb table, and some are missing; sequencing was by immunoSEQ multiplex PCR. The sample yields some 240,000 clones, about 78% seen once. Sequencing used peripheral blood. Source of these receptors: a woman between 65 and 79 years old with acute or convalescent COVID-19. Both conserved end residues are part of each CDR3. The D gene is left open where the match is weak. Expanded clones are given a class, and other clones once, few, many or no size at all.

j_call: TRBJ2-4; clone_size: NA; v_call: TRBV18; d_call: TRBD1; cdr3_nt: TGTGCCAGCTCCCTGGAAAGACAGGGGGCGGCCAAAAACATTCAGTACTTC; cdr3_aa: CASSLERQGAAKNIQYF
j_call: TRBJ1-3; clone_size: NA; v_call: TRBV6-5; d_call: NA; cdr3_nt: TGTGCCAGCAGTTACAAGCCTTACTCTGGAAACACCATATATTTT; cdr3_aa: CASSYKPYSGNTIYF
j_call: TRBJ2-7; clone_size: NA; v_call: TRBV7-2; d_call: TRBD1; cdr3_nt: TGTGCCAGCAGCCCAGGGGGCAGGACGAGCTACGAGCAGTACTTC; cdr3_aa: CASSPGGRTSYEQYF
j_call: TRBJ2-7; clone_size: NA; v_call: TRBV7-3; d_call: TRBD1; cdr3_nt: TGTGCCAGCAGCTTGGACAGGGCGTCCTACGAGCAGTACTTC; cdr3_aa: CASSLDRASYEQYF
j_call: TRBJ2-3; clone_size: NA; v_call: TRBV7-2; d_call: NA; cdr3_nt: TGTGCCAGCAGCCCCCGCGCAGGGCCCACAGATACGCAGTATTTT; cdr3_aa: CASSPRAGPTDTQYF
j_call: TRBJ1-2; clone_size: NA; v_call: TRBV9; d_call: NA; cdr3_nt: TGTGCCAGCAGCCCCACCCCCGGGGATGGCTACACCTTC; cdr3_aa: CASSPTPGDGYTF
j_call: TRBJ2-5; clone_size: few; v_call: TRBV7-9; d_call: NA; cdr3_nt: TGTGCCAGCAGCTTAGGGACAGCTCAAAAAGAGACCCAGTACTTC; cdr3_aa: CASSLGTAQKETQYF
j_call: TRBJ2-2; clone_size: NA; v_call: TRBV3-1/TRBV3-2; d_call: TRBD1; cdr3_nt: TGTGCCAGCAGCCAGATGGGGACAGGCTGGGGCACCGGGGAGCTGTTTTTT; cdr3_aa: CASSQMGTGWGTGELFF
j_call: TRBJ1-1; clone_size: NA; v_call: TRBV5-1; d_call: NA; cdr3_nt: TGCGCCAGCAGCTTGGACGGACAGAACACTGAAGCTTTCTTT; cdr3_aa: CASSLDGQNTEAFF
j_call: TRBJ2-5; clone_size: NA; v_call: TRBV20-1; d_call: TRBD2; cdr3_nt: TGCAGTGCTAGTACCGGACTAGGTCGACAAGAGACCCAGTACTTC; cdr3_aa: CSASTGLGRQETQYF
j_call: TRBJ2-3; clone_size: NA; v_call: TRBV12-2; d_call: NA; cdr3_nt: TGTGCAAGTCTCACGGGACTGACGGGAGATACGCAGTATTTT; cdr3_aa: CASLTGLTGDTQYF
j_call: TRBJ2-1; clone_size: NA; v_call: TRBV30; d_call: TRBD1; cdr3_nt: TGTGCCTGGAGTGTGCAGGGGGTATCGGGACGCAGGCAGTTCTTC; cdr3_aa: CAWSVQGVSGRRQFF
j_call: TRBJ2-5; clone_size: NA; v_call: TRBV11-1; d_call: TRBD2; cdr3_nt: TGTGCCAGCAGCCCGAGGACTAGCGGGGAGCAAGAGACCCAGTACTTC; cdr3_aa: CASSPRTSGEQETQYF
j_call: TRBJ2-5; clone_size: few; v_call: TRBV30; d_call: NA; cdr3_nt: TGTGCCTGGAGTGCCCCAAATAGCGGTACCCAAGAGACCCAGTACTTC; cdr3_aa: CAWSAPNSGTQETQYF
j_call: TRBJ2-1; clone_size: NA; v_call: TRBV7-8; d_call: TRBD2; cdr3_nt: TGTGCCAGCAGCTTAGTGCTAGCGGCGGGGGGCACATACAATGAGCAGTTCTTC; cdr3_aa: CASSLVLAAGGTYNEQFF
j_call: TRBJ1-1; clone_size: NA; v_call: TRBV19; d_call: TRBD1; cdr3_nt: TGTGCCAGTAGGCAGGGACAGGTGAACACTGAAGCTTTCTTT; cdr3_aa: CASRQGQVNTEAFF
j_call: TRBJ2-3; clone_size: NA; v_call: TRBV7-8; d_call: NA; cdr3_nt: TGTGCCAGCAGCTCAGGACAAACAGCAAAACATACGCAGTATTTT; cdr3_aa: CASSSGQTAKHTQYF
j_call: TRBJ2-1; clone_size: NA; v_call: TRBV3-1/TRBV3-2; d_call: NA; cdr3_nt: TGTGCCAGCAGCCAAGTCGGGGGAAATGAGCAGTTCTTC; cdr3_aa: CASSQVGGNEQFF
j_call: TRBJ1-1; clone_size: once; v_call: TRBV15; d_call: TRBD1; cdr3_nt: TGTGCCACCAGCAGAGCAACCACAGGGGTGGACACTGAAGCTTTCTTT; cdr3_aa: CATSRATTGVDTEAFF
j_call: TRBJ1-3; clone_size: NA; v_call: TRBV19; d_call: NA; cdr3_nt: TGTGCCAGTACGCGTCTTCTGGAGGTTGGAAACACCATATATTTT; cdr3_aa: CASTRLLEVGNTIYF
j_call: TRBJ2-1; clone_size: NA; v_call: TRBV7-2; d_call: TRBD1; cdr3_nt: TGTGCCAGCAGCCTTAGACAGGGTAGCTCCTACAATGAGCAGTTCTTC; cdr3_aa: CASSLRQGSSYNEQFF
j_call: TRBJ2-7; clone_size: NA; v_call: TRBV28; d_call: NA; cdr3_nt: TGTGCCAGCAGCTTAGCAACCTTACGCGTCTCCGAGCAGTACTTC; cdr3_aa: CASSLATLRVSEQYF
j_call: TRBJ2-2; clone_size: few; v_call: TRBV11-3; d_call: NA; cdr3_nt: TGTGCCAGCAGCTTGCGACAGGCTTCCGGGGAGCTGTTTTTT; cdr3_aa: CASSLRQASGELFF
j_call: TRBJ2-7; clone_size: NA; v_call: TRBV6-1; d_call: TRBD1; cdr3_nt: TGTGCCAGCAGTGAAAGTGGGACAGGAGCCTACGAGCAGTACTTC; cdr3_aa: CASSESGTGAYEQYF
j_call: TRBJ2-7; clone_size: NA; v_call: TRBV25-1; d_call: TRBD1; cdr3_nt: TGTGCCAGCAGTGGTGGACAGGGGTTATGTTTC; cdr3_aa: CASSGGQGLCF
j_call: TRBJ2-6; clone_size: NA; v_call: TRBV5-4; d_call: NA; cdr3_nt: TGTGCCGGGTCTGAGGGGGTGGCTTCTGGGGCCAACGTCCTGACTTTC; cdr3_aa: CAGSEGVASGANVLTF